The 17 T cell receptor beta chains reported below all come from one sample, sequenced in a study of siplizumab effects on memory and regulatory T cells. Some clones are missing from TCRdb's copy, which holds only in-frame ones; the method was immunoSEQ multiplex PCR. This sample carries about 91,000 clones, approximately 96% of them seen once, and the ten largest clones take around 0.03%. Sequencing was performed on naive CD4+ T cells sorted from blood. These receptors all stem from a human donor in good health.

The rearrangement uses TRBV7-2 and TRBJ1-1, with a weak D call TRBD1 (6 bases). The CDR3 spans 14 residues. The germline V gene encodes CDR1 SGHTA and CDR2 FQGNSA. The V gene lost 0 bases and the J gene lost 5 bases, with 10 bases spanning the gap. As DNA, the CDR3 is TGTGCCAGCAGCTTAGCGGGGGCGGGGACTGAAGCTTTCTTT. Its translation is CASSLAGAGTEAFF.

The chain combines TRBV5-6 with TRBJ1-1, with TRBD1 identical over 7 bases. V dropped 3 bases and J dropped 5; count of bases not matched to a gene: 10. The CDR3 has 15 residues. Germline V gene sequence: CDR1 SGHDT, CDR2 YYEEEE. The CDR3 nucleotides read TGTGCCAGCAGCTCCTCCCCAGGGGGTGGAACTGAAGCTTTCTTT. Protein sequence: CASSSSPGGGTEAFF.

The V and J genes are TRBV29-1 and TRBJ1-2, with D unresolved. The CDR3 sequence is 13 residues long. Trimming removed 4 bases from V and 2 bases from J, with 11 bases in between. Germline CDR1 is SQVTM and CDR2 is ANQGSEA. The CDR3 sequence: CSVAGRPNYGYTF. Here the CDR3 DNA reads TGCAGCGTTGCAGGCCGGCCGAACTATGGCTACACCTTC.

V is TRBV5-1 and J is TRBJ2-3, with 11 bases that match TRBD2. This CDR3 comprises 16 residues. Germline CDR1 is SGHRS and CDR2 is YFSETQ. Unmatched junction bases numbered 9, after V lost 4 bases and J lost 5 bases. CDR3 DNA: TGCGCCAGCAGCAGATCGACTAGCGGGGTGGAAGATACGCAGTATTTT. Its translation is CASSRSTSGVEDTQYF. Full variable domain (remainder filled in from reference TRBV5-1 and TRBJ2-3): KAGVTQTPRYLIKTRGQQVTLSCSPISGHRSVSWYQQTPGQGLQFLFEYFSETQRNKGNFPGRFSGRQFSNSRSEMNVSTLELGDSALYLCASSRSTSGVEDTQYFGPGTRLTVL.

The chain links TRBV5-1 to TRBJ1-1; D is ambiguous. The length of the CDR3 is 17 residues. Germline CDR1 SGHRS, CDR2 YFSETQ. V was clipped by 4 bases and J by 0 bases, with 19 bases between them. This CDR3 is CASSPPGQPGMNTEAFF. CDR3 nucleotides: TGCGCCAGCAGCCCCCCAGGCCAACCTGGGATGAACACTGAAGCTTTCTTT.

The J gene is TRBJ2-7, the V gene TRBV7-8, with D tentatively TRBD1 (5 bases). The length of the CDR3 is 15 residues. Deletions cut 3 bases from V and 2 bases from J, with 14 bases between. From germline, CDR1 is SGHVS and CDR2 FQNEAQ. The CDR3 coding sequence is TGTGCCAGCAGCTTTGCGCGACAGCGTACCTACGAGCAGTACTTC. It codes for CASSFARQRTYEQYF.

The chain uses TRBV2 and TRBJ1-2, with D hard to call. V shed 0 bases and J shed 4 bases, with 12 bases lying between them. The CDR3 runs 15 residues. Germline CDR1 reads SNHLY; CDR2 reads FYNNEI. The CDR3 DNA reads as TGTGCCAGCAGTGAAGCAGCCGTGTCAGTCTATGGCTACACCTTC. It encodes CASSEAAVSVYGYTF.

This chain connects TRBV6-5 to TRBJ1-2; D not certain. Germline V gene lookup returns CDR1 MNHEY and CDR2 SVGAGI. The CDR3 is 14 amino acids. V gave up 7 bases and J gave up 3 bases, with 15 bases separating them. The CDR3 DNA follows: TGTGCCAGCAATACTCTGGGAGAACACTATGGCTACACCTTC. Protein: CASNTLGEHYGYTF.

The V call is TRBV27, the J call TRBJ2-3; D uncertain. The CDR3 runs 16 residues. The germline V gene encodes CDR1 MNHEY and CDR2 SMNVEV (reference sequence). The V gene lost 0 bases and the J gene lost 1 base, with 11 bases spanning the gap. In DNA, the CDR3 is TGTGCCAGCAGTTTATCGAAAAGGCTCGGCACAGATACGCAGTATTTT. Translating gives CASSLSKRLGTDTQYF.

The V gene is TRBV19, the J gene TRBJ1-5; 11 nucleotides match TRBD1. Germline assignment: CDR1 LNHDA and CDR2 SQIVND (reference sequence). V lost 8 bases, J lost 0 bases, and 9 bases stayed unmatched. The CDR3 is made up of 17 amino acids. The CDR3 region has the DNA TGTGCCAGTCATACCCGGACAGGGGGCAATAGCAATCAGCCCCAGCATTTT. Encoded protein: CASHTRTGGNSNQPQHF.

V and J are TRBV15 and TRBJ2-4, with D possibly TRBD2 on 6 matching bases. Germline CDR1 and CDR2: LNHNV and YYDKDF (reference sequence). CDR3 length: 15 residues. V lost 5 bases and J 0 bases, leaving 11 bases between the germline ends. The CDR3 DNA reads as TGTGCCACCAGCCCCCCGGGAGAAGCCAAAAACATTCAGTACTTC. Its translation is CATSPPGEAKNIQYF. Full variable domain (missing parts from reference TRBV15 and TRBJ2-4): DAMVIQNPRYQVTQFGKPVTLSCSQTLNHNVMYWYQQKSSQAPKLLFHYYDKDFNNEADTPDNFQSRRPNTSFCFLDIRSPGLGDTAMYLCATSPPGEAKNIQYFGAGTRLSVL.

The chain uses TRBV11-3 and TRBJ1-6, with D hard to call. V gave up 4 bases and J gave up 4 bases, with 5 bases separating them. The CDR3 extends over 13 amino acids. CDR1 and CDR2 (germline): SGHNT, YENEEA. The CDR3 DNA reads as TGTGCCAGCAGCTCGTCTTATAATTCACCCCTCCACTTT. As protein: CASSSSYNSPLHF.

The chain carries TRBV7-2 and TRBJ2-2; TRBD1 matches at 9 bases. The CDR3 is made up of 15 amino acids. CDR1 is SGHTA, CDR2 FQGNSA, per germline. V shed 5 bases and J 5 bases; nucleotides not matched to a gene: 6. In nucleotides, the CDR3 is TGTGCCAGCAGCCCAACAGGGGGCAGGACCGGGGAGCTGTTTTTT. This encodes CASSPTGGRTGELFF.

The rearrangement joins TRBV6-6 to TRBJ2-1; possibly TRBD2 for D (6 bases). The V end lost 5 bases, the J end lost 2 bases, and 10 bases lay between the germline ends. The CDR3 totals 14 residues. CDR1 is MNHNY, CDR2 SVGAGI, per germline (reference sequence). Written as DNA, the CDR3 is TGTGCCAGCAGTGGGGGGTCGACCTACAATGAGCAGTTCTTC. Its protein is CASSGGSTYNEQFF.

The V gene is TRBV7-9, the J gene TRBJ1-4; D unresolved. The CDR3 has 15 residues. Germline values: CDR1 SEHNR, CDR2 FQNEAQ (reference sequence). V was trimmed by 1 base and J by 3 bases, leaving 9 bases between them. Written as DNA, the CDR3 is TGTGCCAGCAGCTTAGTGGGCAGTTCTAATGAAAAACTGTTTTTT. Its protein product is CASSLVGSSNEKLFF.

This clone was counted once. The V gene is TRBV6-8, the J gene TRBJ2-7; TRBD1 is a possible D gene (5 bases). The CDR3 loop spans 14 amino acids. V lost 7 bases to trimming and J lost 2 bases, with 15 bases between them. In germline, CDR1 is MNHGY, CDR2 SAAAGT. This CDR3 reads CASISPGPPYEQYF. DNA of the CDR3: TGTGCCAGCATTTCACCAGGGCCCCCCTACGAGCAGTACTTC.

Comments on this clone: A read error may account for a junction end that differs from germline. The chain combines TRBV27 with TRBJ2-6; D remains ambiguous. Per germline, CDR1 MNHEY and CDR2 SMNVEV (reference sequence). The CDR3 is made up of 19 amino acids. CDR3 in DNA: TGTGCCAGTAGTTTAGGCCTCCCTCTTCGGGCCTCTGGGGCCAACGTCCTGACTTTC. The encoded protein is CASSLGLPLRASGANVLTF.